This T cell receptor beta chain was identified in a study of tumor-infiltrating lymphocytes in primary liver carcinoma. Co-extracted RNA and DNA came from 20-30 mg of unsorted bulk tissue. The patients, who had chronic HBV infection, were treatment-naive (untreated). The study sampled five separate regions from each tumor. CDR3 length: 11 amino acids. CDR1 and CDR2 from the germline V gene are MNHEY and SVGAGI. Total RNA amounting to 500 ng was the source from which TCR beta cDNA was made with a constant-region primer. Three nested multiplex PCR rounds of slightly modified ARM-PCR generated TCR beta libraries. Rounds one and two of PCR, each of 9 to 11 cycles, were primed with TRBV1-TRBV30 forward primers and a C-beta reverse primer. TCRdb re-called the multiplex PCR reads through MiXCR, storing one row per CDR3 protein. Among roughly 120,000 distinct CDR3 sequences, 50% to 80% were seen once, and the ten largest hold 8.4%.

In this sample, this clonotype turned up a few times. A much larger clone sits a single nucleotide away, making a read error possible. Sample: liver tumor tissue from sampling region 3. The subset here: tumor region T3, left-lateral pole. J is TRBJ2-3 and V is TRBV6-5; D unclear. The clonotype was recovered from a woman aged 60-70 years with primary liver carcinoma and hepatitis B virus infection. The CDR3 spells CTSSYGDTQYF. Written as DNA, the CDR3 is TGTACCAGCAGTTACGGGGATACGCAGTATTTT.